The T cell receptor (beta chain) described here comes from a study of response to subunit inactivated influenza vaccine. MiXCR, run by TCRdb on the RT-PCR reads, gives a single entry per CDR3 protein. Of 750,000 to 850,000 distinct CDR3 sequences listed, around 20% were seen once; the top ten hold around 9.9%. V gave up 4 bases and J gave up 2 bases, with 8 bases separating them. The CDR3 length is 13 residues. This clonotype was counted ten times or more. The chain has TRBV12-3 or TRBV12-4 and TRBJ1-2, with TRBD1 as a possible D gene (5 bases). The source is a man in his forties or fifties who received an inactivated influenza vaccine. The sample in question was PBMCs from blood, obtained around 5 days after vaccination. CDR3 residues: CASSSRTNYGYTF. CDR3 nucleotides: TGTGCCAGCAGTTCCCGGACAAACTATGGCTACACCTTC.